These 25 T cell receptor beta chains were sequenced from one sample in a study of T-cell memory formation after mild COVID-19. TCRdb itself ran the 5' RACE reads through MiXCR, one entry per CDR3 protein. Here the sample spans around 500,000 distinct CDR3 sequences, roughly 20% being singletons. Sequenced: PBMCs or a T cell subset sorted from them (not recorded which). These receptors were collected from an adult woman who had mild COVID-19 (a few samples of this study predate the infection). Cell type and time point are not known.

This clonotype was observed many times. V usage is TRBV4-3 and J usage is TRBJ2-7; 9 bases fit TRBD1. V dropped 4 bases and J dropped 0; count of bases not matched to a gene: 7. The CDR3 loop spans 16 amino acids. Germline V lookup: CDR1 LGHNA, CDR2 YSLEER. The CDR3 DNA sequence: TGCGCCAGCAGCCGGAGCCGGGACAGGGTCTCCTACGAGCAGTACTTC. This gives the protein CASSRSRDRVSYEQYF.

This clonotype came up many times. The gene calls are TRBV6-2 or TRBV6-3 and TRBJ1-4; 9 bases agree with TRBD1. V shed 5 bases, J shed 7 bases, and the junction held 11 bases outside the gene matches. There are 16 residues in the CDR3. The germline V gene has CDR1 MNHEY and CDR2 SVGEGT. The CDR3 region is CASSTQQGARGEKLFF. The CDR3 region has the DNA TGTGCCAGCAGTACCCAACAGGGGGCGCGAGGTGAAAAACTGTTTTTT.

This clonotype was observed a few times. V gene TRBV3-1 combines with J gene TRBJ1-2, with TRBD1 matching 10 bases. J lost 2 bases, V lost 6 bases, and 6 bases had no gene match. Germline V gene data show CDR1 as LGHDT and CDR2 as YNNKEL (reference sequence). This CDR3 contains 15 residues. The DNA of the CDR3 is TGTGCCAGCAGGCCCGTGGGACAGGGGAACTATGGCTACACCTTC. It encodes CASRPVGQGNYGYTF.

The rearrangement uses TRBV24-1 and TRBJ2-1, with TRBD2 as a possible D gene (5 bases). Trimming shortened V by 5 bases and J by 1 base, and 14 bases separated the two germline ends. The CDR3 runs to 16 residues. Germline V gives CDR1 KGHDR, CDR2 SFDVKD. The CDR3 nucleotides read TGTGCCACCAGTGGGGCTAAGAGGGTATCCTACAATGAGCAGTTCTTC. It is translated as CATSGAKRVSYNEQFF.

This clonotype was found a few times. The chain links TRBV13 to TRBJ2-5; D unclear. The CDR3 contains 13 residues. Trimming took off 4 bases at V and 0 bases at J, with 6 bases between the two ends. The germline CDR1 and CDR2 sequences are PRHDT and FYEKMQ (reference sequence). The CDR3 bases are TGTGCCAGCAGCTCTAAGTACCAAGAGACCCAGTACTTC. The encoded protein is CASSSKYQETQYF.

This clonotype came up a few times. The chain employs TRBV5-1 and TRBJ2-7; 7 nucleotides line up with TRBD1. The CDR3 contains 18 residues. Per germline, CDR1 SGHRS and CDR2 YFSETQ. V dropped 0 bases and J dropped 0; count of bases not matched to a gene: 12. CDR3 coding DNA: TGCGCCAGCAGCTTGGGGACCGGGACAGCTAAAATCTCCTACGAGCAGTACTTC. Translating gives CASSLGTGTAKISYEQYF. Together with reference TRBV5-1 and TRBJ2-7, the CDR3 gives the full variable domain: KAGVTQTPRYLIKTRGQQVTLSCSPISGHRSVSWYQQTPGQGLQFLFEYFSETQRNKGNFPGRFSGRQFSNSRSEMNVSTLELGDSALYLCASSLGTGTAKISYEQYFGPGTRLTVT.

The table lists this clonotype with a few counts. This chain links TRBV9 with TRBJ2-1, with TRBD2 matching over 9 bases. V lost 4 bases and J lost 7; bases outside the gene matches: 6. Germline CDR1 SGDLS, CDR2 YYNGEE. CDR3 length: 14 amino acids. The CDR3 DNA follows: TGTGCCAGCAGCAGTAGCGGGAGTAAAAATGAGCAGTTCTTC. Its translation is CASSSSGSKNEQFF.

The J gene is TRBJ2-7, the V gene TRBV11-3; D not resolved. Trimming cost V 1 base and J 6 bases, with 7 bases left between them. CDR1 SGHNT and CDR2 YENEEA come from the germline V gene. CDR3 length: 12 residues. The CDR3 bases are TGTGCCAGCAGCTTAGGATCACGCGAGCAGTACTTC. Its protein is CASSLGSREQYF.

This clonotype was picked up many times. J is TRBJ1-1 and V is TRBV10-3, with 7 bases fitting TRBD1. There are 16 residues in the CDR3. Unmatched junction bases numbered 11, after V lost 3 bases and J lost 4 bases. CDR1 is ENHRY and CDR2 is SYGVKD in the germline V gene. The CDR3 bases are TGTGCCATCAGTGATAAGGGGGCGTTGGGTGGCACTGAAGCTTTCTTT. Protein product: CAISDKGALGGTEAFF.

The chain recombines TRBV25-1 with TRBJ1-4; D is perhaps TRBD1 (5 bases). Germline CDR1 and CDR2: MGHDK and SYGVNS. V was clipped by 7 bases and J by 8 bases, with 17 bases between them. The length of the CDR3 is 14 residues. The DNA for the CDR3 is TGTGCCAGCAAGGGAAGGGGAGTAGGGGAAAAACTGTTTTTT. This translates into CASKGRGVGEKLFF.

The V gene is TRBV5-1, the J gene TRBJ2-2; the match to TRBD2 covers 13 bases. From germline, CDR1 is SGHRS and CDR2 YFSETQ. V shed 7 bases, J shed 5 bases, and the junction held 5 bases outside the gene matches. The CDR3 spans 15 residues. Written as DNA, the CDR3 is TGCGCCAGCGGACTAGCGGGAGTCGGGACCGGGGAGCTGTTTTTT. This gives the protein CASGLAGVGTGELFF.

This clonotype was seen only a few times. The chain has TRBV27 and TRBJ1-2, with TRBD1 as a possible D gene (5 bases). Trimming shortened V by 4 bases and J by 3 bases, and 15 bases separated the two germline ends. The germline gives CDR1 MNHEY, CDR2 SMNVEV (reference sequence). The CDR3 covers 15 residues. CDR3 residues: CASSWRGDLHYGYTF. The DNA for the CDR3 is TGTGCCAGCAGTTGGAGAGGGGACCTCCACTATGGCTACACCTTC.

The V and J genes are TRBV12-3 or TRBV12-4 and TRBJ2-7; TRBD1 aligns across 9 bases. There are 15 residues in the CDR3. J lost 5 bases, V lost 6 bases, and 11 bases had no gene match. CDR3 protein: CASRRDRVSVNEQYF. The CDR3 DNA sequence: TGTGCCAGCAGAAGGGACAGGGTCTCGGTTAACGAGCAGTACTTC.

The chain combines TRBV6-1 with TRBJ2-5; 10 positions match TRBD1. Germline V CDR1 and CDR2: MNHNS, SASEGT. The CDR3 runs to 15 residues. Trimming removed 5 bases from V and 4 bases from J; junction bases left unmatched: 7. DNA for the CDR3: TGTGCCAGCAGTTTGACAGGGGGCGAAGTAGAGACCCAGTACTTC. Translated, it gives CASSLTGGEVETQYF.

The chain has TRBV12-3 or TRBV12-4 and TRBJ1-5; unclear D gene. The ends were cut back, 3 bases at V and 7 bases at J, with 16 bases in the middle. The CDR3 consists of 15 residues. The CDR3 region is CASSFGQVPKQPQHF. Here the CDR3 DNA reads TGTGCCAGCAGTTTCGGTCAGGTGCCCAAGCAGCCCCAGCATTTT.

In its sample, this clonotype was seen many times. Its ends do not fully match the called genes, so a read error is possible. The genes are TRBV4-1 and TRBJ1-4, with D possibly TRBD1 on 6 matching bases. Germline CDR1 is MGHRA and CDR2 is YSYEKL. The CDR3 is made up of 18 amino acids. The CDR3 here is CASSRGPSGSGEGMELFF. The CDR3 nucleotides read TGCGCCAGCAGCCGGGGGCCGTCGGGTTCAGGGGAAGGAATGGAACTTTTTTTT.

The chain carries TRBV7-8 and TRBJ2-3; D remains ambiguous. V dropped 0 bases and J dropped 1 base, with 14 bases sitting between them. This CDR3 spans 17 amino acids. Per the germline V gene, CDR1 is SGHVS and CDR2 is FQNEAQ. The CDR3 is CASSLAVAAVGTDTQYF. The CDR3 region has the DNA TGTGCCAGCAGCTTAGCGGTGGCAGCCGTTGGCACAGATACGCAGTATTTT.

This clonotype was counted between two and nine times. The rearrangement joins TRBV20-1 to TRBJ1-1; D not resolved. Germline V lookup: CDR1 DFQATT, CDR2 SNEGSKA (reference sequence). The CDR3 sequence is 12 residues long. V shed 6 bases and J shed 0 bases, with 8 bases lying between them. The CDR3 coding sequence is TGCAGTGCCAGGAGGCTGAACACTGAAGCTTTCTTT. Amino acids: CSARRLNTEAFF.

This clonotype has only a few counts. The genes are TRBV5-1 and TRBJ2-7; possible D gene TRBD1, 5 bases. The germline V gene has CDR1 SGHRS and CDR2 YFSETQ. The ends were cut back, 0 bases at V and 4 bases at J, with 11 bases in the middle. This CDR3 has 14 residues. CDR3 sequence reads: CASSLGQRRYEQYF. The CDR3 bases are TGCGCCAGCAGCTTGGGACAGCGCCGTTACGAGCAGTACTTC.

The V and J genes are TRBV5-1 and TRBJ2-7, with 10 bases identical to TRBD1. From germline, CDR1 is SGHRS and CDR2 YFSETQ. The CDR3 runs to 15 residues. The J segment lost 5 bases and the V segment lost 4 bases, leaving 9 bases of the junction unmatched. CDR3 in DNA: TGCGCCAGCAGCCAAAAGGGACAGGGGAACGACGAGCAGTACTTC. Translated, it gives CASSQKGQGNDEQYF.

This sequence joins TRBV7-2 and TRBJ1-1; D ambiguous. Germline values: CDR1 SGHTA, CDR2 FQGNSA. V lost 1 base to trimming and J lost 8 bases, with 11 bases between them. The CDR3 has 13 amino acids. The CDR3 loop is CASSLVLSPEAFF. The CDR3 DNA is TGTGCCAGCAGCTTAGTGCTTTCGCCCGAAGCTTTCTTT.

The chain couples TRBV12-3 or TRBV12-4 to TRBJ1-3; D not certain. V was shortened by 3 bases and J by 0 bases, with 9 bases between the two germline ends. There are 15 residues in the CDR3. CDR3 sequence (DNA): TGTGCCAGCAGTTTCCCGGAGAGCTCTGGAAACACCATATATTTT. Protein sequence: CASSFPESSGNTIYF.

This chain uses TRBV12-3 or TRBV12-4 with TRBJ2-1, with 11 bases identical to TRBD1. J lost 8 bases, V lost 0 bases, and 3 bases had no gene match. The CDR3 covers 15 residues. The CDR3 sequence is CASSLAGQGVDEQFF. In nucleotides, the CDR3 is TGTGCCAGCAGTTTAGCGGGACAGGGGGTCGATGAGCAGTTCTTC.

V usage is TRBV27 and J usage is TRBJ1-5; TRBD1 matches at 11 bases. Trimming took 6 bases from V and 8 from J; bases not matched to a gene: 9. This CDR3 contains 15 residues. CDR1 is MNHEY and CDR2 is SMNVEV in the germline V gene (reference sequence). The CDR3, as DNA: TGTGCCAGCAGGCAAGGACAGGGGGCATTTAAGCCCCAGCATTTT. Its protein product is CASRQGQGAFKPQHF.

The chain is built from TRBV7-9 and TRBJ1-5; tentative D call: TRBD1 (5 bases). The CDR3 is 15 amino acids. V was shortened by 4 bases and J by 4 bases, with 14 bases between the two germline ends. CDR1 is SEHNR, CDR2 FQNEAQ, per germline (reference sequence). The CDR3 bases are TGTGCCAGCAGCTCACCGTTCGCAGGGAATCAGCCCCAGCATTTT. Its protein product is CASSSPFAGNQPQHF.